This TCR beta chain appears in the sequencing data of a study of blood T cell repertoires in COVID-19. Profiled with immunoSEQ multiplex PCR; TCRdb holds only in-frame clones, not every one. The data contain tens of thousands of clones, 75% to 95% of them seen just once; the ten biggest clones take up about 17%. The clonotype was recovered from an older man with acute or convalescent COVID-19. Sequencing input: peripheral blood.

The CDR3 DNA reads as TGTGCCAGCAGCAAGACCGGGACAGGGTTCGAGCAGTACTTC. It encodes CASSKTGTGFEQYF. The V call is TRBV5-8, the J call TRBJ2-7; the match to TRBD1 covers 9 bases. The CDR3 consists of 14 residues. V lost 4 bases and J lost 6; bases outside the gene matches: 8. Germline V gene lookup returns CDR1 SGHTS and CDR2 YDEGEE.